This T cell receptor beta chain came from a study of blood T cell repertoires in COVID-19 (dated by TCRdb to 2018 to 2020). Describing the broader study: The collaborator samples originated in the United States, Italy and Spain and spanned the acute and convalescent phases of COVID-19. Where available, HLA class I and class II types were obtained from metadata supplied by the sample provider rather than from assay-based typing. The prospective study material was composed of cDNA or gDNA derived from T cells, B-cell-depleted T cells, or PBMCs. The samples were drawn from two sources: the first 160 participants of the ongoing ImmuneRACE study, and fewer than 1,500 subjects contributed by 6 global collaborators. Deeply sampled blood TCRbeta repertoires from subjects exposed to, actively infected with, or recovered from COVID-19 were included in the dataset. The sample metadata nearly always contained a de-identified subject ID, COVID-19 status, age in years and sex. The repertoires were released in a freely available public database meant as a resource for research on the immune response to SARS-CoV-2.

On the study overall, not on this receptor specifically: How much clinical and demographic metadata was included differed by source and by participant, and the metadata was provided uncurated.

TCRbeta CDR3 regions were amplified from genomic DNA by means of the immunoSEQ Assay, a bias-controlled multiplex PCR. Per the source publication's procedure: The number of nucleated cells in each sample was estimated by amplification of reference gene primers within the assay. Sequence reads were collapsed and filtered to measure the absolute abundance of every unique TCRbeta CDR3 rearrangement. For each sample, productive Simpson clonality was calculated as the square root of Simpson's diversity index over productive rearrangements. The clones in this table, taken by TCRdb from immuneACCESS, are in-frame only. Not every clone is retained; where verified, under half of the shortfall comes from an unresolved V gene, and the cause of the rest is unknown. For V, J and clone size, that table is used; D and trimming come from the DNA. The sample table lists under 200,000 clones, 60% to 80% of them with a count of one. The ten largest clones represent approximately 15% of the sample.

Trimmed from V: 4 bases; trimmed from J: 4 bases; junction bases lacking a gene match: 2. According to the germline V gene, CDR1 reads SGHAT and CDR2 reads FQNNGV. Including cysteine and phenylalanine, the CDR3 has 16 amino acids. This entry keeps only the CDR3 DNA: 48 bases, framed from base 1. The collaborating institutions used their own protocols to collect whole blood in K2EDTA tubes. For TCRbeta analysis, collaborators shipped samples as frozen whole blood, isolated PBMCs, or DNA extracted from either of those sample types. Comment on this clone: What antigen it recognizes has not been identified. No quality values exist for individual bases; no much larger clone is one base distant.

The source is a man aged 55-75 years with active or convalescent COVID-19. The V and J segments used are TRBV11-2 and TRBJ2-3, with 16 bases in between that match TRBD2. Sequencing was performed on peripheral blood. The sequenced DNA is TGTGCCAGCAGCTACGGGACTAGCGGGAGGGCAGATACGCAGTATTTT. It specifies CASSYGTSGRADTQYF.